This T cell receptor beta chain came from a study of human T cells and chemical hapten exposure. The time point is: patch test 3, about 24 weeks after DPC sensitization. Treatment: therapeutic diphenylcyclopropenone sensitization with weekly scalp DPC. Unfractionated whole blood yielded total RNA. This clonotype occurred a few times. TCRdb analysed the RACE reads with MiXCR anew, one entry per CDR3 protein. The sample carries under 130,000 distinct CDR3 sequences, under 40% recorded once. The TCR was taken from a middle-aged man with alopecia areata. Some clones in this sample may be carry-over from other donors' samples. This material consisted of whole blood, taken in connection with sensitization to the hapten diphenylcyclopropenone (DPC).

Here the CDR3 DNA reads TGTGCCATCAGTGAGTCCCGGGACGGAGAGACCCAGTACTTC. Translation: CAISESRDGETQYF. The chain links TRBV10-3 to TRBJ2-5, with D perhaps matching TRBD1 or TRBD2 (5 bases each). The V end lost 0 bases, the J end lost 4 bases, and 9 bases lay between the germline ends. Looked up from germline, CDR1 is ENHRY and CDR2 is SYGVKD. CDR3 length: 14 amino acids.